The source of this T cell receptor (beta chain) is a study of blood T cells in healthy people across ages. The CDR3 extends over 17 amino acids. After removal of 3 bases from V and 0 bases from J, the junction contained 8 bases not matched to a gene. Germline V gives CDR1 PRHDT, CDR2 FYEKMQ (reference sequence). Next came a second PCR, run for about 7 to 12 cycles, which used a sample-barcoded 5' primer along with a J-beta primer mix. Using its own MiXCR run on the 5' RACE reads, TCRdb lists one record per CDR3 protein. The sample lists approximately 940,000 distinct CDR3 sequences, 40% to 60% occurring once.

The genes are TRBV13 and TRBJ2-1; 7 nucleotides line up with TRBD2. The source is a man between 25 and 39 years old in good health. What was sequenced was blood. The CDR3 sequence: CASSLAPGTTSYNEQFF. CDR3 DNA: TGTGCCAGCAGCTTGGCCCCCGGGACTACCTCCTACAATGAGCAGTTCTTC. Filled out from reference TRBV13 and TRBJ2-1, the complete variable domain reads AAGVIQSPRHLIKEKRETATLKCYPIPRHDTVYWYQQGPGQDPQFLISFYEKMQSDKGSIPDRFSAQQFSDYHSELNMSSLELGDSALYFCASSLAPGTTSYNEQFFGPGTRLTVL.